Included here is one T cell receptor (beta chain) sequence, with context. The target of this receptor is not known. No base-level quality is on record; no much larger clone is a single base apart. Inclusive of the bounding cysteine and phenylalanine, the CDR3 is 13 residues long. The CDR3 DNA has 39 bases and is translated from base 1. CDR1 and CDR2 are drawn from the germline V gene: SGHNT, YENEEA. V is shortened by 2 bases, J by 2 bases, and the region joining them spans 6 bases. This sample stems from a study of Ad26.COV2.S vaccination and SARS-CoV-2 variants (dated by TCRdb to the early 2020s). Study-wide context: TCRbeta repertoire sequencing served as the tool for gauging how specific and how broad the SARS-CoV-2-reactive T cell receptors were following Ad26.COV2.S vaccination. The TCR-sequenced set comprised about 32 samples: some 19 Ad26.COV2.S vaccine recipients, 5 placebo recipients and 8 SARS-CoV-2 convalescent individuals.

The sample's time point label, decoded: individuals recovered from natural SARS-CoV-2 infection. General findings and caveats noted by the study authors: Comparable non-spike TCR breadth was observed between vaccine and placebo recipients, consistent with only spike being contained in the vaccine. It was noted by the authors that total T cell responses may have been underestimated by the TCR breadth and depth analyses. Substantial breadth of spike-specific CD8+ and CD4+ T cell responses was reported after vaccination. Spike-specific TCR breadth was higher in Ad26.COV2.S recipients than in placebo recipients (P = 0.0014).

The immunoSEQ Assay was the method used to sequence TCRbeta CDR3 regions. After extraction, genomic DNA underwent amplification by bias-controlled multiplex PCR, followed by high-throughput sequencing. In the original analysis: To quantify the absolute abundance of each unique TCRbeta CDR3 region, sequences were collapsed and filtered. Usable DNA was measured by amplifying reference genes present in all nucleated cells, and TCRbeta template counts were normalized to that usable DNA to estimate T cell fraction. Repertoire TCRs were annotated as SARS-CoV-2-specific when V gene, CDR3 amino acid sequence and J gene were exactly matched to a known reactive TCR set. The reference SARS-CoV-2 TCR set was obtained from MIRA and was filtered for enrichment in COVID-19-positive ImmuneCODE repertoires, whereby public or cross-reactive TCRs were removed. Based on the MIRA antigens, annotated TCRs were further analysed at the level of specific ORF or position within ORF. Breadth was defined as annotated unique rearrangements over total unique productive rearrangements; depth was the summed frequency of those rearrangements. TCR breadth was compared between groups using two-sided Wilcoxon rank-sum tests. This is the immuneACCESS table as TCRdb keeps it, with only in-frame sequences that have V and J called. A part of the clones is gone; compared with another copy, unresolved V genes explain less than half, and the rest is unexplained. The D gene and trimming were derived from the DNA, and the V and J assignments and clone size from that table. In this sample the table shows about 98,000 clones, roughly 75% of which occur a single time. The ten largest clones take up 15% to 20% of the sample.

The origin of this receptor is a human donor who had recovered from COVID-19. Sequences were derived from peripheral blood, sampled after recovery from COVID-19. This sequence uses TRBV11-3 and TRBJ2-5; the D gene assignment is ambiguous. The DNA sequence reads TGTGCCAGCAGCTTATCGGAACAAGAGACCCAGTACTTC. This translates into CASSLSEQETQYF. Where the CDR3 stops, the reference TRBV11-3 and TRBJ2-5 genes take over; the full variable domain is EAGVVQSPRYKIIEKKQPVAFWCNPISGHNTLYWYLQNLGQGPELLIRYENEEAVDDSQLPKDRFSAERLKGVDSTLKIQPAELGDSAVYLCASSLSEQETQYFGPGTRLLVL.